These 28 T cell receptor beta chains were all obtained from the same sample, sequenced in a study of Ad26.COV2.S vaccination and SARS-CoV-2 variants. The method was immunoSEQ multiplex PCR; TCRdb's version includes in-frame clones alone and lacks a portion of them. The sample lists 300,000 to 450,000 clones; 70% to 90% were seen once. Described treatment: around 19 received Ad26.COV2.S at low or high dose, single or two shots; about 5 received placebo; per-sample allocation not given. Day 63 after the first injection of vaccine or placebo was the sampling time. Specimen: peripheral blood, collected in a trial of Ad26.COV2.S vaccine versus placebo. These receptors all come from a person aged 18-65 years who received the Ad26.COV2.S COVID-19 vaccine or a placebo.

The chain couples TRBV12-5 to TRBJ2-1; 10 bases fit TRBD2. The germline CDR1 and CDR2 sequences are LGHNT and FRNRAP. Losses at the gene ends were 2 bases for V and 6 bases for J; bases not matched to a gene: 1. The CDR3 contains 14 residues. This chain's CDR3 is CASGLSGRANEQFF. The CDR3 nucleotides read TGTGCTAGTGGTTTGAGCGGGAGGGCCAATGAGCAGTTCTTC.

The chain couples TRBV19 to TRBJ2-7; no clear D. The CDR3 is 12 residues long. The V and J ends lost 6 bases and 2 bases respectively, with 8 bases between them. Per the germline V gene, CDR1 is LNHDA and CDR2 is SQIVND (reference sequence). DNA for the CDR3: TGTGCCAGTAGCGGAAGGACCTACGAGCAGTACTTC. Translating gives CASSGRTYEQYF.

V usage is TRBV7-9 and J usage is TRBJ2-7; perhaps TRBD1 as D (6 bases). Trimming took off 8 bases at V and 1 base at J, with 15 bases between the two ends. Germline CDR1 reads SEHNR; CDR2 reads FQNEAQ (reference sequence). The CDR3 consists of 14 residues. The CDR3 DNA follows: TGTGCCAGCTGGGGTGGGGACAATTCCTACGAGCAGTACTTC. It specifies CASWGGDNSYEQYF.

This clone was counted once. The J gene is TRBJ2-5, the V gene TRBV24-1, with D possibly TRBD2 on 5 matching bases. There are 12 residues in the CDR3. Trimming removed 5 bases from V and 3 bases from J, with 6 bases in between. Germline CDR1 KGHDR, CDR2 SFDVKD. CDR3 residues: CATSGAEETQYF. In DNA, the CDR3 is TGTGCCACCAGTGGAGCGGAAGAGACCCAGTACTTC.

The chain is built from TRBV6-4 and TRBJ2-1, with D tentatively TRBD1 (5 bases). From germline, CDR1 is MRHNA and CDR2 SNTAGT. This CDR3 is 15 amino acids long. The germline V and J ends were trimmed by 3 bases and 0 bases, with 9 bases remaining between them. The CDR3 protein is CASSEGASSYNEQFF. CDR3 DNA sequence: TGTGCCAGCAGTGAAGGGGCAAGCTCCTACAATGAGCAGTTCTTC.

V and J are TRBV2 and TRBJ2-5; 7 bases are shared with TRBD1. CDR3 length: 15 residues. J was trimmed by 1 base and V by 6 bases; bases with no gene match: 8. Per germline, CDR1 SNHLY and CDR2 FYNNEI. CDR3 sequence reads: CASSRPGQSQETQYF. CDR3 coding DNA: TGTGCCAGCAGCCGACCGGGACAGAGCCAAGAGACCCAGTACTTC.

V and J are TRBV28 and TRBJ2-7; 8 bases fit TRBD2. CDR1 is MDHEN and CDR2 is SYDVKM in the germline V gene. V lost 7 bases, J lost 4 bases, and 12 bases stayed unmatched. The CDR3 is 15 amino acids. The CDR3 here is CASTNSGAGAYEQYF. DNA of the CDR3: TGTGCCAGCACAAACTCTGGAGCGGGGGCTTACGAGCAGTACTTC.

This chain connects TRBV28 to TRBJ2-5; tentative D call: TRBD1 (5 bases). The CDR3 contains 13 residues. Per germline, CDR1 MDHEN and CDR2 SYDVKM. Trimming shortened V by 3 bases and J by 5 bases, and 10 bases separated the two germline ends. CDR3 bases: TGTGCCAGCAGTTTTAGGGGCCGGGAGACCCAGTACTTC. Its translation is CASSFRGRETQYF.

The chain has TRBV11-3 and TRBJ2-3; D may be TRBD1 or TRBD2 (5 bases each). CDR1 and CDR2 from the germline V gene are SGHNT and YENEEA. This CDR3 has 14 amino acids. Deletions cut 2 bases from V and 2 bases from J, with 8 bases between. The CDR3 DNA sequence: TGTGCCAGCAGCTTAAGGGACCTCACAGATACGCAGTATTTT. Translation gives CASSLRDLTDTQYF.

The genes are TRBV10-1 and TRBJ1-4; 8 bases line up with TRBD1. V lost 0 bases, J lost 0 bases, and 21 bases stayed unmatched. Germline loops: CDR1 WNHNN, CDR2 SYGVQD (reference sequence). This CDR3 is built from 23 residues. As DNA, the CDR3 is TGCGCCAGCAGTGAGTCGACGGCAGGGGGCCCGGGGACAGAAATTGCAACTAATGAAAAACTGTTTTTT. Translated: CASSESTAGGPGTEIATNEKLFF.

The CDR3 DNA is TGTGCCAGTAGTATTTGGGGACGGAGTGAAGCTTTCTTT. Residues: CASSIWGRSEAFF. V is TRBV19 and J is TRBJ1-1, with D possibly TRBD1 on 5 matching bases. The V and J ends lost 3 bases and 7 bases respectively, with 12 bases between them. Germline V CDR1 and CDR2: LNHDA, SQIVND (reference sequence). This CDR3 spans 13 amino acids.

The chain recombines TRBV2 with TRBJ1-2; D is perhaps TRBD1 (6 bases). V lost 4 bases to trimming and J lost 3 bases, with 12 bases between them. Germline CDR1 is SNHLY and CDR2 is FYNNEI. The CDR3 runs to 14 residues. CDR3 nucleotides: TGTGCCAGCAGTGTAGAGGGGGAGGACTATGGCTACACCTTC. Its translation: CASSVEGEDYGYTF.

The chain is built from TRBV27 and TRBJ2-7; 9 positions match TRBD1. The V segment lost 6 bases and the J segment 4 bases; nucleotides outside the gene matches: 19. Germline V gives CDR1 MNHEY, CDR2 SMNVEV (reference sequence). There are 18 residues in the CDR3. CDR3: CASRLKAQPWTGEYEQYF. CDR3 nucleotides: TGTGCCAGCAGACTTAAAGCCCAGCCGTGGACAGGGGAGTACGAGCAGTACTTC.

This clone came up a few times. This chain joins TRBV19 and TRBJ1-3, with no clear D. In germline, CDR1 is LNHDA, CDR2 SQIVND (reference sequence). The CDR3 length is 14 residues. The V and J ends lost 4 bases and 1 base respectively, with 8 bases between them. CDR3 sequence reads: CASSKGSSGNTIYF. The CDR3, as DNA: TGTGCCAGTAGTAAAGGCAGTTCTGGAAACACCATATATTTT. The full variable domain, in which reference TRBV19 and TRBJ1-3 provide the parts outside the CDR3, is DGGITQSPKYLFRKEGQNVTLSCEQNLNHDAMYWYRQDPGQGLRLIYYSQIVNDFQKGDIAEGYSVSREKKESFPLTVTSAQKNPTAFYLCASSKGSSGNTIYFGEGSWLTVV.

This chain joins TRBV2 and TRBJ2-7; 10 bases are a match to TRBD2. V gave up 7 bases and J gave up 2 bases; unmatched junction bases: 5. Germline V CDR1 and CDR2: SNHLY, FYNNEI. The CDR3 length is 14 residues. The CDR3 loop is CASTPAGGPYEQYF. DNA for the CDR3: TGTGCCAGCACCCCAGCGGGGGGGCCCTACGAGCAGTACTTC.

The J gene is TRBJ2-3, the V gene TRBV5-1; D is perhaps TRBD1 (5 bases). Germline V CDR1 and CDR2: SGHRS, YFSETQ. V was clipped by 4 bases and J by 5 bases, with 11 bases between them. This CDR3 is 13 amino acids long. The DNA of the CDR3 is TGCGCCAGCAGCCGACGCCAGGGAGATACGCAGTATTTT. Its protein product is CASSRRQGDTQYF.

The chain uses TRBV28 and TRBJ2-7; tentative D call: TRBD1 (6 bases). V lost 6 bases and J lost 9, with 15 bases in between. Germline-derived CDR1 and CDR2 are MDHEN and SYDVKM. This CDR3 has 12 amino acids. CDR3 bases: TGTGCCAGCAGAAACCAAGGACAGCCGCAGTACTTC. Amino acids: CASRNQGQPQYF.

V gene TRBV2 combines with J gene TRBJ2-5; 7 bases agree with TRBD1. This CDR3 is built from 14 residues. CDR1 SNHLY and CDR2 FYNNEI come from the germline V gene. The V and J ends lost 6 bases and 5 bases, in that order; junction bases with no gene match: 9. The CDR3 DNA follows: TGTGCCAGCAGATCAGGGACAGCCTCGGAGACCCAGTACTTC. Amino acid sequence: CASRSGTASETQYF.

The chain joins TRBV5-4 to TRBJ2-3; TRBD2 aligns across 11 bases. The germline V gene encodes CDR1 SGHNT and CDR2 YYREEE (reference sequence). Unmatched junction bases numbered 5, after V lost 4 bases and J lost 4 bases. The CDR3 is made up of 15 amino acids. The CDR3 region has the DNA TGTGCCAGCAGCCGTAGCGGGGGGGGCGCAGATACGCAGTATTTT. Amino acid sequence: CASSRSGGGADTQYF.

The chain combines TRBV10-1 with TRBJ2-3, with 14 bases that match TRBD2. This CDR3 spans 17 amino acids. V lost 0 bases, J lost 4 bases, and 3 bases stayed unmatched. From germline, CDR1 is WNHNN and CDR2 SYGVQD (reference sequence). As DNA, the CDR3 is TGCGCCAGCAGTGAGTCAGGACTAGCGGGGGGTCCAGATACGCAGTATTTT. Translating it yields CASSESGLAGGPDTQYF.

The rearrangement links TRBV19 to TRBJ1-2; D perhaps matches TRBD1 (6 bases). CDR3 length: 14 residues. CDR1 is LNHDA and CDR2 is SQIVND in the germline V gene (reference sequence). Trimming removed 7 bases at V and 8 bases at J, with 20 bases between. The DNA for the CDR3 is TGTGCCAGTAATACAAACAGGGCCGGCGGGGGCTACACCTTC. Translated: CASNTNRAGGGYTF.

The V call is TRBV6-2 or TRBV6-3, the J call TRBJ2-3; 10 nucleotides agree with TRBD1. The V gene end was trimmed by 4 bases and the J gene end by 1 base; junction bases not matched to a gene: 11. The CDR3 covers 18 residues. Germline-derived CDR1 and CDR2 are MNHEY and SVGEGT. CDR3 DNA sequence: TGTGCCAGCAGTTTCGACAGGGGGCGCGGAATTGGCACAGATACGCAGTATTTT. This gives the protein CASSFDRGRGIGTDTQYF.

Here the CDR3 reads CASSLVIGSAGYTF. CDR3 nucleotide sequence: TGCGCCAGCAGCTTGGTTATTGGTTCTGCGGGCTACACCTTC. The chain has TRBV5-1 and TRBJ1-2; D ambiguous. This CDR3 has 14 residues. The V and J ends lost 0 bases and 8 bases respectively, with 14 bases between them. CDR1 is SGHRS, CDR2 YFSETQ, per germline.

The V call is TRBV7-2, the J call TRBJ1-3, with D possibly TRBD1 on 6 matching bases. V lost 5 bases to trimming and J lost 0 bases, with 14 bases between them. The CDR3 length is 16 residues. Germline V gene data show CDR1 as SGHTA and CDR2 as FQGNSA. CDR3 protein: CASSPREGGSGNTIYF. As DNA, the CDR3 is TGTGCCAGCAGCCCCCGGGAGGGGGGCTCTGGAAACACCATATATTTT.

CDR3 bases: TGTGCCAGCAGCTTTGGTAACAATCAGCCCCAGCATTTT. Translating it yields CASSFGNNQPQHF. This chain connects TRBV7-2 to TRBJ1-5, with unresolved D. The CDR3 loop spans 13 amino acids. V lost 3 bases to trimming and J lost 3 bases, with 6 bases between them. The germline gives CDR1 SGHTA, CDR2 FQGNSA.

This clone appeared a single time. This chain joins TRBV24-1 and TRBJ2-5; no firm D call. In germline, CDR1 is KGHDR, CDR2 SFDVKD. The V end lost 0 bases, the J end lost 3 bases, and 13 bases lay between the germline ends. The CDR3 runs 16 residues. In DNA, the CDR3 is TGTGCCACCAGTGATTTGCGTTCCATTGATGAAGAGACCCAGTACTTC. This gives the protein CATSDLRSIDEETQYF.

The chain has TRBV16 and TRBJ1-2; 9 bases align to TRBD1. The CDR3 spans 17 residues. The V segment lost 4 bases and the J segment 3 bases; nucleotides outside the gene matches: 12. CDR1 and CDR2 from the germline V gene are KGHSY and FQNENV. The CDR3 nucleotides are TGTGCCAGCAGCCGAGACACCGGGACAGGGAATGACTATGGCTACACCTTC. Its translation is CASSRDTGTGNDYGYTF.

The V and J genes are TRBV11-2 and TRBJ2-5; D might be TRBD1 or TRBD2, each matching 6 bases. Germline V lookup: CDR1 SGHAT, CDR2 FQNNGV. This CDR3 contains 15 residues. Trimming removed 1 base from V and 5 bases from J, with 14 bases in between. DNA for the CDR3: TGTGCCAGCAGCTTAGGTCGGGGGCTCAGGGAGACCCAGTACTTC. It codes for CASSLGRGLRETQYF.